The rows below give T cell receptor beta chains drawn from one sample of a study of T cells expressing NK-cell markers. TCRdb reprocessed the 5' RACE reads, with one entry per CDR3 protein and no DNA. The table lists about 190,000 distinct CDR3 sequences, with roughly 21% in the top ten. Sequencing was carried out using blood T cells: a sorted CD56 or NKG2C T cell subset, CD4+ or CD8+ T cells, or bulk PBMC T cells (not recorded which). The receptor source for this set is a man aged 18 to 70 in good health. Each CDR3 is given with its conserved first and last residue.

cdr3_length,j_call,v_call,cdr3_aa
14,TRBJ1-6,TRBV2,CASSESYYNSPLHF
15,TRBJ2-1,TRBV13,CASTAGGLAYNEQFF
19,TRBJ2-5,TRBV6-1,CASSPFTGTSGGARETQYF
15,TRBJ2-2,TRBV27,CASSLSRGTSGELFF
13,TRBJ1-2,TRBV6-2/TRBV6-3,CASSPQVRYGYTF
12,TRBJ2-1,TRBV4-1,CATGDGYNEQFF
16,TRBJ2-7,TRBV13,CASSLGGTAYSYEQYF
13,TRBJ2-1,TRBV11-1,CASSLIEDREQFF
16,TRBJ2-1,TRBV6-1,CASSEARGGQGYEQFF
16,TRBJ2-1,TRBV12-3/TRBV12-4,CASSLERFGSYNEQFF
15,TRBJ2-7,TRBV20-1,CSARDMEDPTAEQYF
16,TRBJ2-7,TRBV4-2,CASSQILAGSPYEQYF
16,TRBJ1-1,TRBV9,CASSFDREGMNTEAFF
17,TRBJ2-1,TRBV19,CASTPSSGAAMYNEQFF
11,TRBJ2-7,TRBV20-1,CSARANSEQYF
15,TRBJ2-2,TRBV19,CASSLYDRNTGELFF
14,TRBJ2-3,TRBV20-1,CSAPGAGGWDTQYF
14,TRBJ1-5,TRBV20-1,CSARQGELNQPQHF
13,TRBJ2-7,TRBV20-1,CSATGTDNYEQYF
15,TRBJ1-4,TRBV7-9,CASSEPGQGREKLFF
18,TRBJ2-2,TRBV20-1,CSAREFKTGALSSGELFF
14,TRBJ1-4,TRBV9,CASSQDGTPEKLFF
13,TRBJ1-1,TRBV23-1,CASSQRVHTEAFF
16,TRBJ2-3,TRBV5-5,CASSLGGARVRDTQYF